Sequencing of this T cell receptor beta chain was carried out in a study of control samples from healthy donors and cancer patients. The germline V gene has CDR1 SGHTA and CDR2 FQGNSA. The CDR3 covers 15 residues. V was pared by 6 bases and J by 5 bases, with 11 bases of the junction left unmatched. Data came from immunoSEQ multiplex PCR; TCRdb stores just in-frame clones and leaves some out. The top ten clones hold 11% of a sample with over 110,000 clones, 80% to 95% of them seen once. The sequenced sample was blood. This receptor was obtained from a man aged 25 to 45 in good health. The V call is TRBV7-2, the J call TRBJ2-7; 9 positions agree with TRBD2. CDR3 nucleotides: TGTGCCAGCAGTTACTTCCTGACTAGCGGAGACGAGCAGTACTTC. Translating it yields CASSYFLTSGDEQYF. Full variable domain (rest looked up from reference TRBV7-2 and TRBJ2-7): GAGVSQSPSNKVTEKGKDVELRCDPISGHTALYWYRQSLGQGLEFLIYFQGNSAPDKSGLPSDRFSAERTGGSVSTLTIQRTQQEDSAVYLCASSYFLTSGDEQYFGPGTRLTVT.